Presented here are 5 T cell receptor beta chains from one specimen sequenced in a study of shared clonotypes between healthy human individuals. Repertoires were generated with immunoSEQ multiplex PCR, while TCRdb's copy carries only in-frame clones and drops some. The sample shows about 470,000 clones, around 79% of them seen only once. Sequenced sample: PBMCs. All receptors derive from a middle-aged woman in good health. Some clones in this sample may be carry-over from other donors' samples.

CDR3 sequence: CASSGDTRGYTF. CDR3 DNA sequence: TGCGCCAGCAGCGGGGACACCCGGGGCTACACCTTC. The chain uses TRBV5-1 and TRBJ1-2; tentatively, D is TRBD1 (6 bases). Between the trimmed V and J ends, which lost 4 bases and 8 bases, there was a span of 12 bases. The CDR3 contains 12 residues. CDR1 and CDR2 (germline): SGHRS, YFSETQ. Using reference TRBV5-1 and TRBJ1-2 for the parts outside the CDR3, the full variable domain is KAGVTQTPRYLIKTRGQQVTLSCSPISGHRSVSWYQQTPGQGLQFLFEYFSETQRNKGNFPGRFSGRQFSNSRSEMNVSTLELGDSALYLCASSGDTRGYTFGSGTRLTVV.

The V call is TRBV28, the J call TRBJ2-7, with a possible D match to TRBD2 (5 bases). Germline V gene data show CDR1 as MDHEN and CDR2 as SYDVKM. The germline V and J ends were trimmed by 5 bases and 6 bases, with 17 bases remaining between them. The CDR3 runs to 14 residues. The chain's CDR3 is CASSPSSASPEQYF. The CDR3 coding sequence is TGTGCCAGCAGTCCGTCCTCAGCTAGCCCCGAGCAGTACTTC.

Turning to this clone: At the DNA level, this CDR3 is encoded by other sequences in the same sample as well. The rearrangement joins TRBV5-6 to TRBJ2-7; no clear D gene. Trimming cost V 4 bases and J 3 bases, with 11 bases left between them. From germline, CDR1 is SGHDT and CDR2 YYEEEE. CDR3 length: 13 residues. CDR3 DNA sequence: TGTGCCAGCAGCGCAGGCTTGGGCTACGAGCAGTACTTC. This sequence encodes CASSAGLGYEQYF.

As for this clone: A much bigger clone sits one base away, suggesting this may be a read error. This rearrangement joins TRBV7-2 to TRBJ2-3, with unresolved D. The CDR3 is made up of 12 amino acids. Germline CDR1 is SGHTA and CDR2 is FQGNSA. Trimming shortened V by 5 bases and J by 0 bases, and 3 bases separated the two germline ends. The CDR3 nucleotides read TGTGCCAGCAGCGTAAGCACAGATACGCAGTATTTT. It yields the protein CASSVSTDTQYF.

CDR3 DNA: TGTGCCAGCAGTGCCGGGACAGGGGATAGCGCAACTAATGAAAAACTGTTTTTT. Amino acids: CASSAGTGDSATNEKLFF. This chain connects TRBV28 to TRBJ1-4, with 10 positions matching TRBD1. This CDR3 contains 18 residues. Germline-derived CDR1 and CDR2 are MDHEN and SYDVKM. V lost 5 bases, J lost 0 bases, and 9 bases stayed unmatched. The full variable domain, in which reference TRBV28 and TRBJ1-4 provide the parts outside the CDR3, is DVKVTQSSRYLVKRTGEKVFLECVQDMDHENMFWYRQDPGLGLRLIYFSYDVKMKEKGDIPEGYSVSREKKERFSLILESASTNQTSMYLCASSAGTGDSATNEKLFFGSGTQLSVL.